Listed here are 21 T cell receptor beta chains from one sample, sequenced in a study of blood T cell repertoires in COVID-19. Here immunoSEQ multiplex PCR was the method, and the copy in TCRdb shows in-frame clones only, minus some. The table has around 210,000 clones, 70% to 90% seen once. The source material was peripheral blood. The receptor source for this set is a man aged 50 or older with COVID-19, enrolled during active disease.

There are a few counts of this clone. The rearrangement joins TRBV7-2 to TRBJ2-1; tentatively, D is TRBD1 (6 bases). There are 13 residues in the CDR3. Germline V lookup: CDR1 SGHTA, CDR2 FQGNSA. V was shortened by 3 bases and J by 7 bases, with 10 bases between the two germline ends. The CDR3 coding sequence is TGTGCCAGCAGCTTGACCGACAGGAATGAGCAGTTCTTC. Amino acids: CASSLTDRNEQFF. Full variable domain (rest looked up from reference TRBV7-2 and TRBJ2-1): GAGVSQSPSNKVTEKGKDVELRCDPISGHTALYWYRQSLGQGLEFLIYFQGNSAPDKSGLPSDRFSAERTGGSVSTLTIQRTQQEDSAVYLCASSLTDRNEQFFGPGTRLTVL.

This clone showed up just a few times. For the CDR3, the DNA is TGTGCCAGCTCAAGGTTTACCCGGGACAGGGTTATCCCTAAGCCTAACACCGGGGAGCTGTTTTTT. Residues: CASSRFTRDRVIPKPNTGELFF. The chain joins TRBV18 to TRBJ2-2; 9 nucleotides agree with TRBD1. J was trimmed by 2 bases and V by 5 bases; bases with no gene match: 24. Germline V gives CDR1 KGHSH, CDR2 LQKENI. The CDR3 runs to 22 residues.

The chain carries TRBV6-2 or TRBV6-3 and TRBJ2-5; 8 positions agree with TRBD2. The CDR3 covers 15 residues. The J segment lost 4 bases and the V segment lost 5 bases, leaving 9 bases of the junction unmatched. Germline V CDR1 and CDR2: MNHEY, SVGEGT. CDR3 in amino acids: CASSVYGGAGETQYF. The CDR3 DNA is TGTGCCAGCAGTGTATACGGGGGGGCTGGAGAGACCCAGTACTTC.

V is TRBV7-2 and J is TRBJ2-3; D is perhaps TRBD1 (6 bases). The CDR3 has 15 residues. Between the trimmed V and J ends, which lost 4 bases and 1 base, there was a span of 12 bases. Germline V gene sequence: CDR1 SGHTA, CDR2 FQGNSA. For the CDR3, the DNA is TGTGCCAGCAGCTCCGAGGGGGTGGGCACAGATACGCAGTATTTT. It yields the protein CASSSEGVGTDTQYF.

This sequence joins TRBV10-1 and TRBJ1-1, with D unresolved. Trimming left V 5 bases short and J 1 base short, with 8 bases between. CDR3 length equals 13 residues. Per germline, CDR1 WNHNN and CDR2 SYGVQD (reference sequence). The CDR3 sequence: CASSSGGNTEAFF. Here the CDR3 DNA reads TGCGCCAGCAGTAGTGGAGGGAACACTGAAGCTTTCTTT.

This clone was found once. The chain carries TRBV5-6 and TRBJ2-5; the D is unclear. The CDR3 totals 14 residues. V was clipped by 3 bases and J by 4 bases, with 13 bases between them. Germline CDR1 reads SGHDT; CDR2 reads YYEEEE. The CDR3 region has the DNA TGTGCCAGCAGCTCCAATTCGGGTGCAGAGACCCAGTACTTC. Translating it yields CASSSNSGAETQYF.

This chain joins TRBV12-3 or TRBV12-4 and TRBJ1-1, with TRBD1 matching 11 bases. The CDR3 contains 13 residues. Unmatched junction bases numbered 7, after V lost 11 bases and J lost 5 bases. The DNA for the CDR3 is TGTGCCGCCGCGGACAGGGGGCTTACTGAAGCTTTCTTT. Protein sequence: CAAADRGLTEAFF.

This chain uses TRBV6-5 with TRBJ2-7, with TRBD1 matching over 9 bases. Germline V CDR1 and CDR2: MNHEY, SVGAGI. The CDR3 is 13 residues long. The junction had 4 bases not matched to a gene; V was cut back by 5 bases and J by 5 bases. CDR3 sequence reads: CASSHRGRDEQYF. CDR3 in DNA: TGTGCCAGCAGTCACAGGGGGCGCGACGAGCAGTACTTC.

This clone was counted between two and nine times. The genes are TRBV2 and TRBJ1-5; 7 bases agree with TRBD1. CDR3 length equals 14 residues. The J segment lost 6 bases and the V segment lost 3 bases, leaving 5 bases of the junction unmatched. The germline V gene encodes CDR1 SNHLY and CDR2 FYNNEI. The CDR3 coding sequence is TGTGCCAGCAGTGACCCAGGGGGAACTCAGCCCCAGCATTTT. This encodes CASSDPGGTQPQHF.

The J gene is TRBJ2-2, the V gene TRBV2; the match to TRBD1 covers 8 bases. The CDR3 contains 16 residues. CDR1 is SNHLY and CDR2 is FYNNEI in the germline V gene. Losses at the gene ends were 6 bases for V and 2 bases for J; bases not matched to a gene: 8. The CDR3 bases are TGTGCCAGCAGCGTTATACAGGGGGGAAACACCGGGGAGCTGTTTTTT. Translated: CASSVIQGGNTGELFF.

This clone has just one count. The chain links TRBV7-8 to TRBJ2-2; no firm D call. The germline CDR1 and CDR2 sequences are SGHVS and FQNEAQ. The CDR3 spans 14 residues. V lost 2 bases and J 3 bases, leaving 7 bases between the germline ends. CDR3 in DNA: TGTGCCAGCAGCTTAATAGCCGACACCGGGGAGCTGTTTTTT. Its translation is CASSLIADTGELFF.

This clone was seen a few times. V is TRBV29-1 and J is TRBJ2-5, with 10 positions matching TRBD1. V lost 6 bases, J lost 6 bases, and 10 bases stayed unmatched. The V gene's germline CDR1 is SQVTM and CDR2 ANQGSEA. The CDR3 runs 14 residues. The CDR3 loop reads CSVRQGAGVKTQYF. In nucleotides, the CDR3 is TGCAGCGTACGACAGGGGGCGGGTGTGAAGACCCAGTACTTC.

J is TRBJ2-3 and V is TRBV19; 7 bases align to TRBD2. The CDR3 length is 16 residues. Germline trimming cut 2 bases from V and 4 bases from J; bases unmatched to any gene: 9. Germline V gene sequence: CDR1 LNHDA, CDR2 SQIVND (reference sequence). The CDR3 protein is CASSITGVAGSDTQYF. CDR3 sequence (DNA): TGTGCCAGTAGTATAACTGGGGTAGCGGGTTCAGATACGCAGTATTTT.

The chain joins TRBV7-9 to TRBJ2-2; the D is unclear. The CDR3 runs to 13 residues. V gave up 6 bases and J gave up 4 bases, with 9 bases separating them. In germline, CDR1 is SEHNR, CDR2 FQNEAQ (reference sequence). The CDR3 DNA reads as TGTGCCAGCAGTCGTTCTACCACCGGGGAGCTGTTTTTT. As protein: CASSRSTTGELFF.

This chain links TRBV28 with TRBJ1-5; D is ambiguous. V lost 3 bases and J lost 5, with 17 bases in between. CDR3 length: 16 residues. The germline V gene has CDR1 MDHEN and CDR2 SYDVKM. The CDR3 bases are TGTGCCAGCAGTTTCCGAGGGCCCGGAGGAGATCAGCCCCAGCATTTT. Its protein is CASSFRGPGGDQPQHF.

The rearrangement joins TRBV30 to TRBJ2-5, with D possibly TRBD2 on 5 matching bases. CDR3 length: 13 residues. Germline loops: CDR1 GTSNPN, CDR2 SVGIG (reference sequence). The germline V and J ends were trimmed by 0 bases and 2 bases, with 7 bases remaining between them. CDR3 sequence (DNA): TGTGCCTGGAGTGTAACGGGGCAAGAGACCCAGTACTTC. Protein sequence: CAWSVTGQETQYF.

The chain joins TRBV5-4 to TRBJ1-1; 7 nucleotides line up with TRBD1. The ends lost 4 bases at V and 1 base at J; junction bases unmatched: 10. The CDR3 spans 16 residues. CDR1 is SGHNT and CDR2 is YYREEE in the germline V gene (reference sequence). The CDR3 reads CASSQQTGQANTEAFF. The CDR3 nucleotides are TGTGCCAGCAGCCAGCAGACAGGGCAAGCGAACACTGAAGCTTTCTTT.

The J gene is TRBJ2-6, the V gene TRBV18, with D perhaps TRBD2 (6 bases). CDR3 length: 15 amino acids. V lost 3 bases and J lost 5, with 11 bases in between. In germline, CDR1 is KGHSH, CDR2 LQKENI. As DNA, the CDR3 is TGTGCCAGCTCACCCGAGGGACTCTGGGCCAACGTCCTGACTTTC. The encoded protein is CASSPEGLWANVLTF.

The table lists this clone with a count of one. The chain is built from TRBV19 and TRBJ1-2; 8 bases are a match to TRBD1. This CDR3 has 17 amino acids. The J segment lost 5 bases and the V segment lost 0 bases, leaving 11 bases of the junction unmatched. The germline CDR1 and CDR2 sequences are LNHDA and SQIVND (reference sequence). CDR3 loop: CASSIDLPGGDTYGYTF. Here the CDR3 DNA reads TGTGCCAGTAGTATAGATCTTCCAGGGGGCGATACATATGGCTACACCTTC.

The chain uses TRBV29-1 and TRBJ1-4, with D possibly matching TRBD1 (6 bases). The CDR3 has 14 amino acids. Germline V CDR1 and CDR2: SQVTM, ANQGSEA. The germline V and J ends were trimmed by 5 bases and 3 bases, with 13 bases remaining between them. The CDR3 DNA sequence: TGCAGCGTTCGGGGGGCTCGACCTAATGAAAAACTGTTTTTT. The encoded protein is CSVRGARPNEKLFF.

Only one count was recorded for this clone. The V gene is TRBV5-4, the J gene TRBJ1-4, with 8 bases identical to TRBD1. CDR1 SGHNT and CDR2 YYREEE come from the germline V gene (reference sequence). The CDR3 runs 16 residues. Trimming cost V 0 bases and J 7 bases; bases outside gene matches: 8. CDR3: CASSLESTGVVEKLFF. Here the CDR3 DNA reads TGTGCCAGCAGCTTGGAGTCGACAGGGGTCGTTGAAAAACTGTTTTTT. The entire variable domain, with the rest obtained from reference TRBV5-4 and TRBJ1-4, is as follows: ETGVTQSPTHLIKTRGQQVTLRCSSQSGHNTVSWYQQALGQGPQFIFQYYREEENGRGNFPPRFSGLQFPNYSSELNVNALELDDSALYLCASSLESTGVVEKLFFGSGTQLSVL.